The T cell receptor (beta chain) under discussion was sequenced for a study of T cell repertoires in cytomegalovirus infection. Notes on the study in general: Summed frequency of public TCR beta families distinguished CMV carriers with the relevant HLA.

The germline V and J ends were trimmed by 3 bases and 8 bases, with 11 bases remaining between them. The germline V gene encodes CDR1 SNHLY and CDR2 FYNNEI. This CDR3 contains 13 residues. TCRdb passed the reads through MiXCR, listing each CDR3 protein once. The sample holds 300,000 to 400,000 distinct CDR3 sequences, 15% to 20% seen once. This clonotype was observed a few times. The antigen is unknown. Sequenced sample: PBMCs. V and J are TRBV2 and TRBJ2-1; the D gene is possibly TRBD1 (6 bases). This clonotype was obtained from a human donor in good health (CMV status not recorded). Some clones in this sample may be carry-over from other donors' samples. The CDR3: CASSENAGDEQFF. CDR3 sequence (DNA): TGTGCCAGCAGTGAGAATGCAGGGGATGAGCAGTTCTTC.